The 7 T cell receptor beta chains below all came from one sample that was sequenced in a study of cytomegalovirus exposure and HLA in healthy donors (dated by TCRdb to 2016 to 2017). The method behind the library was the immunoSEQ multiplex PCR assay. A mixture of 60 forward primers for TCR Vbeta segments and 13 reverse primers for TCR Jbeta segments was used in the multiplex PCR. TCRdb took over this immuneACCESS table, retaining in-frame rearrangements with V and J assigned. Such tables are incomplete; in checked studies, under half of the missing clones stem from an unresolved V gene, and the remainder is unexplained. The sample table shows 150,000 to 250,000 clones, and over 65% are seen once. The ten largest clones capture around 0.1% of the sample. Specimen: PBMCs. Receptors originate from a boy aged 2-9 years in good health and CMV-seronegative.

The table lists this clone with a count of one. J is TRBJ1-4 and V is TRBV5-1; unclear D gene. The CDR3 runs 16 residues. V lost 4 bases and J 8 bases, leaving 21 bases between the germline ends. Germline lookup yields CDR1 SGHRS and CDR2 YFSETQ. The CDR3 DNA is TGCGCCAGCAGCCCCCCCTGGCAGAGGAGGAACGAAAAACTGTTTTTT. Its protein is CASSPPWQRRNEKLFF.

V and J are TRBV7-6 and TRBJ2-7, with D possibly matching TRBD1 (6 bases). Trimming cost V 2 bases and J 3 bases, with 8 bases left between them. The CDR3 consists of 13 residues. Germline CDR1 and CDR2: SGHVS and FNYEAQ. The CDR3 is CASSLPDSYEQYF. Written as DNA, the CDR3 is TGTGCCAGCAGCTTACCGGACAGCTACGAGCAGTACTTC.

The chain combines TRBV7-9 with TRBJ1-1, with TRBD1 identical over 8 bases. The junction had 6 bases not matched to a gene; V was cut back by 3 bases and J by 3 bases. Germline V gene sequence: CDR1 SEHNR, CDR2 FQNEAQ (reference sequence). The CDR3 spans 15 residues. CDR3 DNA sequence: TGTGCCAGCAGCTTGCAGGGGGCGAGGTACACTGAAGCTTTCTTT. Protein: CASSLQGARYTEAFF.

This clone came up once. J is TRBJ2-5 and V is TRBV11-2; tentatively, D is TRBD1 (5 bases). CDR1 and CDR2 from the germline V gene are SGHAT and FQNNGV. This CDR3 is built from 14 residues. Trimming removed 2 bases at V and 5 bases at J, with 12 bases between. CDR3 DNA sequence: TGTGCCAGCAGCTTACAGGGCCCGAGGGAGACCCAGTACTTC. Translating it yields CASSLQGPRETQYF. The entire variable domain, with the rest obtained from reference TRBV11-2 and TRBJ2-5, is as follows: EAGVAQSPRYKIIEKRQSVAFWCNPISGHATLYWYQQILGQGPKLLIQFQNNGVVDDSQLPKDRFSAERLKGVDSTLKIQPAKLEDSAVYLCASSLQGPRETQYFGPGTRLLVL.

About this clone itself: One junction end disagrees with the germline gene, perhaps due to a read error. The chain carries TRBV30 and TRBJ1-1, with D perhaps TRBD1 (6 bases). Germline V gives CDR1 GTSNPN, CDR2 SVGIG (reference sequence). This CDR3 has 11 residues. The CDR3 here is CACPVTGFILF. The CDR3 nucleotides are TGTGCCTGCCCCGTCACAGGGTTTATCCTCTTT.

The V call is TRBV2, the J call TRBJ2-5, with a possible D match to TRBD1 (6 bases). The CDR3 has 14 amino acids. The germline CDR1 and CDR2 sequences are SNHLY and FYNNEI. Trimming removed 5 bases from V and 1 base from J, with 11 bases in between. The chain's CDR3 is CASSLDSGQETQYF. CDR3 nucleotides: TGTGCCAGCAGTTTGGACAGCGGCCAAGAGACCCAGTACTTC.

This clone appeared a few times. The chain recombines TRBV5-4 with TRBJ2-5, with TRBD2 identical over 7 bases. Germline CDR1 is SGHNT and CDR2 is YYREEE (reference sequence). The CDR3 length is 14 residues. With 4 bases clipped from V and 5 bases from J, the junction kept 8 bases outside the gene matches. CDR3 nucleotide sequence: TGTGCCAGCAGCCCTGTAGCGGGTTGGGAGACCCAGTACTTC. Its translation: CASSPVAGWETQYF. The full variable domain, in which reference TRBV5-4 and TRBJ2-5 provide the parts outside the CDR3, is ETGVTQSPTHLIKTRGQQVTLRCSSQSGHNTVSWYQQALGQGPQFIFQYYREEENGRGNFPPRFSGLQFPNYSSELNVNALELDDSALYLCASSPVAGWETQYFGPGTRLLVL.